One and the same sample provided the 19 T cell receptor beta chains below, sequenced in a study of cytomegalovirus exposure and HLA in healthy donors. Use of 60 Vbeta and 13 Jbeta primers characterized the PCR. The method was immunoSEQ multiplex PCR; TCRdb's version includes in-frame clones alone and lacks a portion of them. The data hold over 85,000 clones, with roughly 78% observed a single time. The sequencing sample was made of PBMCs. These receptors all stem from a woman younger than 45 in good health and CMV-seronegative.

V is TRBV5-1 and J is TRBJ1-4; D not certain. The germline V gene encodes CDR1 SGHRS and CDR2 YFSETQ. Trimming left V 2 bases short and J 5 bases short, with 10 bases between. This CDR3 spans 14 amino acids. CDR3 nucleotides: TGCGCCAGCAGCTTCTTTCCGGAGAATGAAAAACTGTTTTTT. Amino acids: CASSFFPENEKLFF.

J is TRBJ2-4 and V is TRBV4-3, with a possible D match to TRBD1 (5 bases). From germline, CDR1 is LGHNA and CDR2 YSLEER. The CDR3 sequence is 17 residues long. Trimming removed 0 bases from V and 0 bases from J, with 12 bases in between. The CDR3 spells CASSQDRESLAKNIQYF. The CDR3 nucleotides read TGCGCCAGCAGCCAAGACAGGGAATCGCTAGCCAAAAACATTCAGTACTTC.

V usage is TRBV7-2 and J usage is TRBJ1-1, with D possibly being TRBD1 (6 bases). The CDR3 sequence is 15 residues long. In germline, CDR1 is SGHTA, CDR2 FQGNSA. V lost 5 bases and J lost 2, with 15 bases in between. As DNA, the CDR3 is TGTGCCAGCAGCGCACCCGGGACAAGAAACACTGAAGCTTTCTTT. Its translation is CASSAPGTRNTEAFF.

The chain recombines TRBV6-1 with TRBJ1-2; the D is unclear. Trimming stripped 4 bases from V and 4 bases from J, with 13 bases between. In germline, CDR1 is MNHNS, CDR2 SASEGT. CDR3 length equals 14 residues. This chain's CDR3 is CASSVSHGGYGYTF. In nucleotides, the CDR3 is TGTGCCAGCAGTGTATCCCACGGCGGCTATGGCTACACCTTC.

Here the CDR3 reads CASSLGDRGEWEDTQYF. CDR3 in DNA: TGTGCCAGCAGCTTAGGTGACAGGGGAGAGTGGGAAGATACGCAGTATTTT. This chain links TRBV11-2 with TRBJ2-3; TRBD1 aligns across 8 bases. CDR3 length: 17 residues. Germline CDR1 reads SGHAT; CDR2 reads FQNNGV. The J segment lost 5 bases and the V segment lost 1 base, leaving 11 bases of the junction unmatched. The full variable domain, in which reference TRBV11-2 and TRBJ2-3 provide the parts outside the CDR3, is EAGVAQSPRYKIIEKRQSVAFWCNPISGHATLYWYQQILGQGPKLLIQFQNNGVVDDSQLPKDRFSAERLKGVDSTLKIQPAKLEDSAVYLCASSLGDRGEWEDTQYFGPGTRLTVL.

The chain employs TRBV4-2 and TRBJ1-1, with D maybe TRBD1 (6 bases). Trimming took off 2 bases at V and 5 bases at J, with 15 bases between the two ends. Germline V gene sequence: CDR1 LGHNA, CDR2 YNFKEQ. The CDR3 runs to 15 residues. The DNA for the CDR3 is TGTGCCAGCAGCCAACTGATAGGGGGTAGGACTGAAGCTTTCTTT. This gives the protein CASSQLIGGRTEAFF.

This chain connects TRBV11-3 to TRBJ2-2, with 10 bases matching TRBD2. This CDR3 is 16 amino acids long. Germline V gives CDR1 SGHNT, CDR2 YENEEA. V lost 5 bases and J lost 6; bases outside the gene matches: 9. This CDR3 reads CASSRSGGAMAGELFF. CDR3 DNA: TGTGCCAGCAGCCGGAGCGGGGGGGCCATGGCCGGGGAGCTGTTTTTT.

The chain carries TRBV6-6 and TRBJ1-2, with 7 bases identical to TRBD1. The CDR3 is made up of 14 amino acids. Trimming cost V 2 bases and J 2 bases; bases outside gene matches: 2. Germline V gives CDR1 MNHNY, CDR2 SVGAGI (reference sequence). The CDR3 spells CASSYDRANYGYTF. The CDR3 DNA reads TGTGCCAGCAGTTACGACAGGGCCAACTATGGCTACACCTTC.

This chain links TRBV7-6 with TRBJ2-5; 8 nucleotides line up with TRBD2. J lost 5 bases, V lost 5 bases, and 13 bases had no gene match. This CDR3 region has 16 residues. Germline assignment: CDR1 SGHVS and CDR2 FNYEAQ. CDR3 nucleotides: TGTGCCAGCAGCGCCATTGGGAGCGGGGGTTGGGAGACCCAGTACTTC. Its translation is CASSAIGSGGWETQYF.

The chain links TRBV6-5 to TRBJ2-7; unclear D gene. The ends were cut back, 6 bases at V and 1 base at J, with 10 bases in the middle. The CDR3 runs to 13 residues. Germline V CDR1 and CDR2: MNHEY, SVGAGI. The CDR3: CASRLDASYEQYF. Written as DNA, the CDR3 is TGTGCCAGCAGACTTGATGCGTCCTACGAGCAGTACTTC.

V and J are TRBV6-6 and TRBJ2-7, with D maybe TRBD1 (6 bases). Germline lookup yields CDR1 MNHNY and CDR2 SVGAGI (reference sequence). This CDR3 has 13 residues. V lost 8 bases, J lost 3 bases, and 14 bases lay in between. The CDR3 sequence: CASQNWGRYEQYF. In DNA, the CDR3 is TGTGCCAGCCAGAACTGGGGGCGCTACGAGCAGTACTTC.

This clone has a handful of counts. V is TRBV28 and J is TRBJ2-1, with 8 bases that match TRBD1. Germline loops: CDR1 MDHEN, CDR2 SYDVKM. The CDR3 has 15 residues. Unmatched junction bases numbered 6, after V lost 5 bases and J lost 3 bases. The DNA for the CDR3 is TGTGCCAGCAGTCCTCAGGGGGCTGGCTACAATGAGCAGTTCTTC. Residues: CASSPQGAGYNEQFF. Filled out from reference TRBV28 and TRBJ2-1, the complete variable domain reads DVKVTQSSRYLVKRTGEKVFLECVQDMDHENMFWYRQDPGLGLRLIYFSYDVKMKEKGDIPEGYSVSREKKERFSLILESASTNQTSMYLCASSPQGAGYNEQFFGPGTRLTVL.

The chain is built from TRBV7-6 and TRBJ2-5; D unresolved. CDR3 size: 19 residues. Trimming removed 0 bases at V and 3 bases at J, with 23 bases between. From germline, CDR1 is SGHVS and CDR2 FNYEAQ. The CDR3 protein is CASSLAPPGSGYSKETQYF. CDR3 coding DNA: TGTGCCAGCAGCTTAGCCCCTCCAGGTTCCGGATACTCAAAAGAGACCCAGTACTTC.

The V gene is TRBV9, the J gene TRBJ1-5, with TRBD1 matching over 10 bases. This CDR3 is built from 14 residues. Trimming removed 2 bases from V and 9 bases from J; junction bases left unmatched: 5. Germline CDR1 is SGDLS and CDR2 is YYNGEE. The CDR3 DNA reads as TGTGCCAGCAGCGTGACAGGGGGCGCGGGGCCCCAGCATTTT. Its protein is CASSVTGGAGPQHF.

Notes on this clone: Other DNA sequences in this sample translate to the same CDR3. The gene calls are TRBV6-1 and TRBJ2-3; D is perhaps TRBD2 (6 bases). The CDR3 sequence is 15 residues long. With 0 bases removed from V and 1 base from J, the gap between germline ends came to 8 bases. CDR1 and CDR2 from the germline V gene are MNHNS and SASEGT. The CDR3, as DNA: TGTGCCAGCAGTGAAGCGCGGGGAGGCACAGATACGCAGTATTTT. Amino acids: CASSEARGGTDTQYF.

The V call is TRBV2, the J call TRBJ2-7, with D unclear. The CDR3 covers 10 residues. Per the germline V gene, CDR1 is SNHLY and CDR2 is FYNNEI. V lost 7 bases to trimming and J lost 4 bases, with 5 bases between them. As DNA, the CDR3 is TGTGCCAGCACAGGATACGAGCAGTACTTC. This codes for CASTGYEQYF.

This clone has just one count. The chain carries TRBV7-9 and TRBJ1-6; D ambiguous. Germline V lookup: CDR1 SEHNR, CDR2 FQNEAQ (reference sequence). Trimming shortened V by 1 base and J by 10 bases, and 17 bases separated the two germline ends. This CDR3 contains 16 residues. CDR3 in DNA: TGTGCCAGCAGCTTAGGATGGGAGGGCCTGGGGTCACCCCTCCACTTT. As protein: CASSLGWEGLGSPLHF.

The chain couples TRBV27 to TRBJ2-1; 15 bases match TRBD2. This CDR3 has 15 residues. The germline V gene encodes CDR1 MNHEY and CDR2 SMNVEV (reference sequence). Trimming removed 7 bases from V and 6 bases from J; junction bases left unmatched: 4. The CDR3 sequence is CASKSGLAGGNEQFF. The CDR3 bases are TGTGCCAGCAAGTCGGGACTAGCGGGAGGCAATGAGCAGTTCTTC.

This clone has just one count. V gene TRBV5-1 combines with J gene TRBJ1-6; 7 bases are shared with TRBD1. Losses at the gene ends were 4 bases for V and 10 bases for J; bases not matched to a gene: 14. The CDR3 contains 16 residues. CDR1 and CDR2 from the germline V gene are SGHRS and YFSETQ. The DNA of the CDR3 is TGCGCCAGCAGCCAAGGGCTGACAGGGAGGCTGTCACCCCTCCACTTT. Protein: CASSQGLTGRLSPLHF.